This TCR beta chain was found in a study of read filtering for tumor transcriptome and immune sequencing. The overall study: R-ISS stage counts were roughly 8 for I, roughly 15 for II, roughly seven for III. DNase treatment preceded whole-transcriptome library preparation.

Sampling of bone marrow took place during active disease in every patient. The library was built from about 400 ng RNA with molecular barcoded adaptors for alpha/delta and beta/gamma chains. From the reads, TCRdb called clonotypes with MiXCR, one entry per CDR3 protein. The table shows about 30,000 distinct CDR3 sequences, with around 18% occurring only once. This clonotype has more than one count but fewer than ten. Germline V lookup: CDR1 MDHEN, CDR2 SYDVKM. This CDR3 comprises 15 residues. Trimming removed 6 bases from V and 3 bases from J; junction bases left unmatched: 5. The sequencing sample was made of a population of CD138-negative cells sorted from bone marrow. The sequence derives from a donor over 35 with multiple myeloma. The V call is TRBV28, the J call TRBJ1-3; 10 bases map to TRBD1. This CDR3 is CASRLTGGDGNTIYF. The CDR3 DNA is TGTGCCAGCAGATTGACAGGGGGCGATGGAAACACCATATATTTT.